Given below is one TCR beta chain in context. These data originate in a study of T cells in Graves' hyperthyroidism and ophthalmopathy. TCR beta CDR3 sequences were amplified from RNA transcripts. First-round RT-PCR with HTBI primers amplified the TCR CDR3 region. One entry per CDR3 protein, called by TCRdb with MiXCR from the multiplex PCR reads. The sample holds hundreds of thousands of distinct CDR3 sequences, approximately 25% seen once. Lactation, pregnancy, other autoimmune disease or uncontrolled infection led to exclusion of patients. Germline-derived CDR1 and CDR2 are SGHAT and FQNNGV. CDR3 size: 15 residues. With 6 bases removed from V and 6 bases from J, the gap between germline ends came to 21 bases.

The receptor was derived from a woman younger than 45 with Graves' ophthalmopathy. The rearrangement uses TRBV11-2 and TRBJ2-7; D possibly corresponds to TRBD2 (6 bases). Sequencing was done on a sample of blood. CDR3 region: CASRPPGRGGAEQYF. For the CDR3, the DNA is TGTGCCAGCAGACCTCCCGGTCGAGGCGGGGCCGAGCAGTACTTC.